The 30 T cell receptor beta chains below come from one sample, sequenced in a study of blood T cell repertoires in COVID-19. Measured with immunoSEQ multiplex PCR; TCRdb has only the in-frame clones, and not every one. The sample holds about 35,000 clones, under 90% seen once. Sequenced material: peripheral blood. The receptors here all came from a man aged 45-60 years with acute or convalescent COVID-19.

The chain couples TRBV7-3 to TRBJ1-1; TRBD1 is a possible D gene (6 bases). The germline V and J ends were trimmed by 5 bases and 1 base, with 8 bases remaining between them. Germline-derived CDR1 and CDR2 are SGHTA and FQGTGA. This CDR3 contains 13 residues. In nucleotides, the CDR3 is TGTGCCAGCAGCAGCAGGGGGAACACTGAAGCTTTCTTT. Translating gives CASSSRGNTEAFF.

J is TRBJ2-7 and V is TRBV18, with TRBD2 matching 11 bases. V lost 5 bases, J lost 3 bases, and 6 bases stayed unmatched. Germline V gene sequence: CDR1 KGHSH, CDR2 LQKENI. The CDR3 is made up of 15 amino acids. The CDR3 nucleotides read TGTGCCAGCTCATTAACTAGCGGGAGTGGCTACGAGCAGTACTTC. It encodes CASSLTSGSGYEQYF.

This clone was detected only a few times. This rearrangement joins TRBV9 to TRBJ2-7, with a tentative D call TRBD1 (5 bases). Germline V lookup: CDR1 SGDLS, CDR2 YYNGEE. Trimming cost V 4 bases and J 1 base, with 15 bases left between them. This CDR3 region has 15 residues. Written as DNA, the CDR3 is TGTGCCAGCAGCCCCGTGGCAGGGCCATCCTACGAGCAGTACTTC. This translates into CASSPVAGPSYEQYF.

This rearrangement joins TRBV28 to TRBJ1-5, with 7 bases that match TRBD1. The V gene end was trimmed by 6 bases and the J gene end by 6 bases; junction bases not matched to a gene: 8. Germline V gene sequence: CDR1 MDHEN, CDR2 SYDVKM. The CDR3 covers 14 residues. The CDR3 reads CASRVTGRPQPQHF. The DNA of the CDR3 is TGTGCCAGCAGGGTGACAGGGCGGCCTCAGCCCCAGCATTTT.

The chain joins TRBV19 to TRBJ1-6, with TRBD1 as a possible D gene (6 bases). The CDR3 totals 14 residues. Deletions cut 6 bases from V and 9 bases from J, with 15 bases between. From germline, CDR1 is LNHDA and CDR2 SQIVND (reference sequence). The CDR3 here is CASRTGWRRSPLHF. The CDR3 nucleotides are TGTGCCAGTAGAACAGGGTGGCGGCGTTCACCCCTCCACTTT.

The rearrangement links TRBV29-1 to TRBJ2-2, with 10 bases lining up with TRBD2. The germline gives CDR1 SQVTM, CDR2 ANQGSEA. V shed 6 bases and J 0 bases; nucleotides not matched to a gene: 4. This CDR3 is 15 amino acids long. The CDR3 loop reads CSVTSGASNTGELFF. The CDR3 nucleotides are TGCAGCGTAACTAGCGGGGCCTCGAACACCGGGGAGCTGTTTTTT.

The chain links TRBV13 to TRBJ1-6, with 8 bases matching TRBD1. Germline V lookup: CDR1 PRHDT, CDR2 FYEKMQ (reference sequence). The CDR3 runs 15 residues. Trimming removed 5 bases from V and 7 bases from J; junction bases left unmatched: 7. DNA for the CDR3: TGTGCCAGCAGCCACAGGACAGGGCAAAATTCACCCCTCCACTTT. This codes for CASSHRTGQNSPLHF.

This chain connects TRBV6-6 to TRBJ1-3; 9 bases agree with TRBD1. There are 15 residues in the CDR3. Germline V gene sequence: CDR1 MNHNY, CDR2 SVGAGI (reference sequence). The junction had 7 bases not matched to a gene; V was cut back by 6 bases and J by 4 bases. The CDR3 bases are TGTGCCAGCAGCCTACAGGGGGCAGGAGGAAACACCATATATTTT. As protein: CASSLQGAGGNTIYF.

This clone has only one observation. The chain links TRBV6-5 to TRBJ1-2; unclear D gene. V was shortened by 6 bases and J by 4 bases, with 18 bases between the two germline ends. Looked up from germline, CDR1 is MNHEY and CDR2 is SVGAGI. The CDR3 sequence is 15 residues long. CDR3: CASSSTVRELYGYTF. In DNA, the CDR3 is TGTGCCAGCAGCTCTACGGTACGGGAACTCTATGGCTACACCTTC.

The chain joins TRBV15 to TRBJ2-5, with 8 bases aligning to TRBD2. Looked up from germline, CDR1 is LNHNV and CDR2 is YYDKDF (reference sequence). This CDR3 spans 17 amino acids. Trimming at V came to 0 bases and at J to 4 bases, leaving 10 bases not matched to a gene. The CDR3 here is CATSRDPGAGEGETQYF. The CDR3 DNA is TGTGCCACCAGCAGAGACCCGGGAGCGGGAGAGGGAGAGACCCAGTACTTC.

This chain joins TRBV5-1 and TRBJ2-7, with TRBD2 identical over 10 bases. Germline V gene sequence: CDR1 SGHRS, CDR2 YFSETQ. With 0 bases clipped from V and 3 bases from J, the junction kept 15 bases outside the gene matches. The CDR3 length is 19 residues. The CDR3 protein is CASSLAVTGYSSGGYEQYF. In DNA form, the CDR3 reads TGCGCCAGCAGCTTGGCCGTGACAGGGTACTCTAGCGGGGGCTACGAGCAGTACTTC.

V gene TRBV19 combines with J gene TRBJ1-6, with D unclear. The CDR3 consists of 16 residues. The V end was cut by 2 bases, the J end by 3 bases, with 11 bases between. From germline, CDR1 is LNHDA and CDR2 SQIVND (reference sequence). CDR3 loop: CASSIFGSYYNSPLHF. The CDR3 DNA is TGTGCCAGTAGTATATTTGGCAGTTACTATAATTCACCCCTCCACTTT.

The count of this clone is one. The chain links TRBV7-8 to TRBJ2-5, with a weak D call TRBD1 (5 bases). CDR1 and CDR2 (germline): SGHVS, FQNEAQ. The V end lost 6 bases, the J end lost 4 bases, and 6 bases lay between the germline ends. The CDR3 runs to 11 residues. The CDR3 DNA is TGTGCCAGCAGAAGGGGAGAGACCCAGTACTTC. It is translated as CASRRGETQYF.

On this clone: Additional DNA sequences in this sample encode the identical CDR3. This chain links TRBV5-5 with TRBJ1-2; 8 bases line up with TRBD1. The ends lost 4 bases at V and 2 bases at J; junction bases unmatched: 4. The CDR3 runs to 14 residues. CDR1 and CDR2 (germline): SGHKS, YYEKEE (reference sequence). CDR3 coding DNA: TGTGCCAGCAGCCCGGGACAGGCAAACTATGGCTACACCTTC. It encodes CASSPGQANYGYTF.

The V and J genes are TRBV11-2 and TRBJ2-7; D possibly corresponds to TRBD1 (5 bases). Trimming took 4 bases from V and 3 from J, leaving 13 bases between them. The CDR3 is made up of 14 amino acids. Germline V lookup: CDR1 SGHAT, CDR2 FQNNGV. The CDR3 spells CASSSGHTDYEQYF. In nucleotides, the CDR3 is TGTGCCAGCAGCTCAGGACATACCGACTACGAGCAGTACTTC.

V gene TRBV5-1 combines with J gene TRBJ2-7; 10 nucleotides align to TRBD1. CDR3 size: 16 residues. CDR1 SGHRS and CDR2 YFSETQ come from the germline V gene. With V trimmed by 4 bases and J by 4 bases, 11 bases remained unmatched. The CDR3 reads CASSPRPGQGTYEQYF. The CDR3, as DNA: TGCGCCAGCAGCCCGAGACCGGGACAGGGGACTTACGAGCAGTACTTC.

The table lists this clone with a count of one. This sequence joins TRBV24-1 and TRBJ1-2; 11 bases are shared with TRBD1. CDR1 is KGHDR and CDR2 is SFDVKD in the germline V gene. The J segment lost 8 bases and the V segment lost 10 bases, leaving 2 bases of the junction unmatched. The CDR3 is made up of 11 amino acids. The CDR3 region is CATGQGEGYTF. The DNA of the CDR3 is TGTGCCACGGGACAGGGGGAAGGCTACACCTTC.

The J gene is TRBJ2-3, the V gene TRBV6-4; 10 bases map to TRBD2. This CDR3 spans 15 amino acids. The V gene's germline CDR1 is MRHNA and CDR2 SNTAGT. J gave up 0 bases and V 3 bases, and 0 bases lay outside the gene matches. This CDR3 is CASSELAGSTDTQYF. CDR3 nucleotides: TGTGCCAGCAGTGAACTAGCGGGGAGCACAGATACGCAGTATTTT.

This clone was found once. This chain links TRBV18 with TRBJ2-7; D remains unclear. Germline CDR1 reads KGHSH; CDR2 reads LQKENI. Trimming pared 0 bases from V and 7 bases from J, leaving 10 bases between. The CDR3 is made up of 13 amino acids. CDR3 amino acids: CASSPPGSSEQYF. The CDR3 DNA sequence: TGTGCCAGCTCACCACCCGGGTCCTCGGAGCAGTACTTC.

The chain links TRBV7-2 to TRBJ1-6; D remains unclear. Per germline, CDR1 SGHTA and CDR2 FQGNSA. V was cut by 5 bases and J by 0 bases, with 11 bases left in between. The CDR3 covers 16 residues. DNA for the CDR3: TGTGCCAGCAGCGCCAGCGGAAGCTCCTATAATTCACCCCTCCACTTT. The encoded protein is CASSASGSSYNSPLHF.

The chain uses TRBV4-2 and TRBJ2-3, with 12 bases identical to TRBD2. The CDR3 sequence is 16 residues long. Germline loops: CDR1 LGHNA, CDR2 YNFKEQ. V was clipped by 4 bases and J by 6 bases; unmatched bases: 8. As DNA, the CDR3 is TGTGCCAGCAGCCGAAGACTAGCGGGAGAAGGGGATACGCAGTATTTT. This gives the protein CASSRRLAGEGDTQYF.

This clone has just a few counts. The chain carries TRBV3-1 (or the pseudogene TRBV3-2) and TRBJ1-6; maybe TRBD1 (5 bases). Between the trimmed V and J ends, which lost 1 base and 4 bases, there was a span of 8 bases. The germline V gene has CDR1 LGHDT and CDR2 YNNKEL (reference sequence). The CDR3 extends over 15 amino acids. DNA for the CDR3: TGTGCCAGCAGCCAAGGGGGCGCGTATAATTCACCCCTCCACTTT. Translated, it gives CASSQGGAYNSPLHF.

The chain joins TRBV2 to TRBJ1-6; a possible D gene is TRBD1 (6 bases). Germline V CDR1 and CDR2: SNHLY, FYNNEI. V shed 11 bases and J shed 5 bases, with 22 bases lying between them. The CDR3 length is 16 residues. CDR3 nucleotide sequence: TGTGCCGGTCCCATACAGGGATTAGAAGATAATTCACCCCTCCACTTT. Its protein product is CAGPIQGLEDNSPLHF.

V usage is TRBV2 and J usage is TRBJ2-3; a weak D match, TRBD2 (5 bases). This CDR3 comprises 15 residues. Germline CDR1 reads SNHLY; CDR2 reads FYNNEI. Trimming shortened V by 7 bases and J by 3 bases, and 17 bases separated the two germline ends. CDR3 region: CASNPARSGTDTQYF. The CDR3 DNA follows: TGTGCCAGCAACCCAGCGCGCTCGGGGACAGATACGCAGTATTTT.

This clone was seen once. CDR3 sequence reads: CASQAVVAGTYRPQHF. The CDR3 region has the DNA TGTGCCAGCCAAGCGGTGGTAGCAGGGACTTATCGGCCCCAGCATTTT. The rearrangement links TRBV2 to TRBJ1-5, with D maybe TRBD1 (5 bases). Between the trimmed V and J ends, which lost 8 bases and 9 bases, there was a span of 26 bases. Germline V CDR1 and CDR2: SNHLY, FYNNEI. The CDR3 runs 16 residues.

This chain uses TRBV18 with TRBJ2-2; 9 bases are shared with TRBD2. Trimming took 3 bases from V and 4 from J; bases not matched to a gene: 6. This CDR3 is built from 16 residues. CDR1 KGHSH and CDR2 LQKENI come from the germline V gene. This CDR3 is CASSPAGGEFTGELFF. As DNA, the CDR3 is TGTGCCAGCTCACCCGCGGGAGGGGAATTCACCGGGGAGCTGTTTTTT. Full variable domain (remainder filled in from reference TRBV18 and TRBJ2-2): NAGVMQNPRHLVRRRGQEARLRCSPMKGHSHVYWYRQLPEEGLKFMVYLQKENIIDESGMPKERFSAEFPKEGPSILRIQQVVRGDSAAYFCASSPAGGEFTGELFFGEGSRLTVL.

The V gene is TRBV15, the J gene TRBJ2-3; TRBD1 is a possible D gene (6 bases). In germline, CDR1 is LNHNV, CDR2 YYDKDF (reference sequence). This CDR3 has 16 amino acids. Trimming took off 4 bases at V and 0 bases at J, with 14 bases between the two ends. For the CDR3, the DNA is TGTGCCACCAGCAAAATCAGGGGTACTAGCACAGATACGCAGTATTTT. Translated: CATSKIRGTSTDTQYF.

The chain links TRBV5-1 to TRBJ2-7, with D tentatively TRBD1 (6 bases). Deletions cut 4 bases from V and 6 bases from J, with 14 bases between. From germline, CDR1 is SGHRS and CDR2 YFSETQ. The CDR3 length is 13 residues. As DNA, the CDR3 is TGCGCCAGCAGCACTGAGACAGGATCCGAGCAGTACTTC. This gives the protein CASSTETGSEQYF.

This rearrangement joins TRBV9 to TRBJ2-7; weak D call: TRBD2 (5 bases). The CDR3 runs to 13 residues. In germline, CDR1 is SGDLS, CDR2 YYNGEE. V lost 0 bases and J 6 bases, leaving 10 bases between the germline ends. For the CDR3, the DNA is TGTGCCAGCAGCGTAGAGACCCGGGGCGAGCAGTACTTC. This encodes CASSVETRGEQYF.

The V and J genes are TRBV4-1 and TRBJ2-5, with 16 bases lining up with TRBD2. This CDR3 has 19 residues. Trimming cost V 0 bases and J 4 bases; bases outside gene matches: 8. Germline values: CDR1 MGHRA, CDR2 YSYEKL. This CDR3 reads CASSQEPGLAGGPGETQYF. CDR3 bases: TGCGCCAGCAGCCAAGAGCCGGGACTAGCGGGGGGGCCAGGAGAGACCCAGTACTTC.